These 5 T cell receptor beta chains were all obtained from the same sample, sequenced in a study of blood T cell repertoires in COVID-19. Measured with immunoSEQ multiplex PCR; TCRdb has only the in-frame clones, and not every one. There are about 310,000 clones in the sample; roughly 90% occur only once, and less than 3% lies in the top ten. Sequenced sample: peripheral blood. These receptors were collected from a woman under 40 with COVID-19, enrolled during active disease.

The genes are TRBV2 and TRBJ1-5; 8 nucleotides align to TRBD1. V was clipped by 1 base and J by 0 bases; unmatched bases: 14. Germline V gives CDR1 SNHLY, CDR2 FYNNEI. CDR3 length: 20 amino acids. CDR3 coding DNA: TGTGCCAGCAGTGAAGGTCGTCCGGGACAGGTGACCTATAGCAATCAGCCCCAGCATTTT. Translated, it gives CASSEGRPGQVTYSNQPQHF.

The V call is TRBV5-1, the J call TRBJ2-2, with 9 bases matching TRBD2. Germline-derived CDR1 and CDR2 are SGHRS and YFSETQ. The CDR3 extends over 16 amino acids. J lost 3 bases, V lost 0 bases, and 3 bases had no gene match. This CDR3 is CASSLVLAGHTGELFF. CDR3 nucleotide sequence: TGCGCCAGCAGCTTGGTGCTAGCGGGACACACCGGGGAGCTGTTTTTT.

The V call is TRBV28, the J call TRBJ1-1; D may be TRBD1 (6 bases). This CDR3 region has 17 residues. Germline CDR1 reads MDHEN; CDR2 reads SYDVKM. Trimming shortened V by 2 bases and J by 4 bases, and 20 bases separated the two germline ends. The CDR3 sequence is CASSLDNRGAAATEAFF. CDR3 bases: TGTGCCAGCAGTTTAGATAATCGGGGGGCGGCGGCCACTGAAGCTTTCTTT.

The chain recombines TRBV28 with TRBJ1-4; no clear D. Deletions cut 3 bases from V and 8 bases from J, with 19 bases between. CDR1 is MDHEN, CDR2 SYDVKM, per germline. This CDR3 region has 16 residues. The CDR3 DNA is TGTGCCAGCAGTTTGGAACGACGACTAGAGAGGGAAAAACTGTTTTTT. Translating gives CASSLERRLEREKLFF.

The V and J genes are TRBV15 and TRBJ2-7; D is undetermined. Germline V gene lookup returns CDR1 LNHNV and CDR2 YYDKDF (reference sequence). V was trimmed by 0 bases and J by 4 bases, leaving 7 bases between them. The CDR3 has 13 residues. This chain's CDR3 is CATSRDLGYEQYF. CDR3 DNA sequence: TGTGCCACCAGCAGAGATCTCGGGTACGAGCAGTACTTC. The full variable domain, its missing parts supplied by reference TRBV15 and TRBJ2-7, is DAMVIQNPRYQVTQFGKPVTLSCSQTLNHNVMYWYQQKSSQAPKLLFHYYDKDFNNEADTPDNFQSRRPNTSFCFLDIRSPGLGDTAMYLCATSRDLGYEQYFGPGTRLTVT.